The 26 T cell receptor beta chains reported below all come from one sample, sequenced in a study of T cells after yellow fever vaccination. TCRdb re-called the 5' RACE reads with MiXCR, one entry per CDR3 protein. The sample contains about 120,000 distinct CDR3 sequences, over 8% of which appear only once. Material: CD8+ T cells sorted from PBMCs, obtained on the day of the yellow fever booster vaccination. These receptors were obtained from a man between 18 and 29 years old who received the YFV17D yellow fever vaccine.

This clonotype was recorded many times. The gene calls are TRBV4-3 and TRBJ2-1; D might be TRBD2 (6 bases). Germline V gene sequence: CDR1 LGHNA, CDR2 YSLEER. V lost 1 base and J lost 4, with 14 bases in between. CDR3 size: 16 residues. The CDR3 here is CASSQGGASEYNEQFF. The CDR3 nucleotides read TGCGCCAGCAGCCAAGGAGGGGCTAGCGAATACAATGAGCAGTTCTTC.

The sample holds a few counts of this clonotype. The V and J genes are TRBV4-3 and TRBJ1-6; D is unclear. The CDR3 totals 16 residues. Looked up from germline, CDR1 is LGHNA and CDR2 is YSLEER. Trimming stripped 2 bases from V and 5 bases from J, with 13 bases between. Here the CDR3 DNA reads TGCGCCAGCAGCCAATTTAGTACAAAAGATAATTCACCCCTCCACTTT. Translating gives CASSQFSTKDNSPLHF.

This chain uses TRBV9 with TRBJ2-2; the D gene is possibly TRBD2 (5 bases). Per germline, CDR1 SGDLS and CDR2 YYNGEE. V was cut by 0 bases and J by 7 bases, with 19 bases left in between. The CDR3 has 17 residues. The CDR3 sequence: CASSVAWRSSGVGELFF. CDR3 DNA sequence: TGTGCCAGCAGCGTAGCTTGGAGGTCCTCCGGGGTCGGGGAGCTGTTTTTT.

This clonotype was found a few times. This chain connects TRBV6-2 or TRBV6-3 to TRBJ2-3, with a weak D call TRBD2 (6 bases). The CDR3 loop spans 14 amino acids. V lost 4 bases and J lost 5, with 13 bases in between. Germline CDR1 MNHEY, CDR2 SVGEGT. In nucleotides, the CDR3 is TGTGCCAGCAGTTGGAGGGCCCCCGGAGATACGCAGTATTTT. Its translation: CASSWRAPGDTQYF.

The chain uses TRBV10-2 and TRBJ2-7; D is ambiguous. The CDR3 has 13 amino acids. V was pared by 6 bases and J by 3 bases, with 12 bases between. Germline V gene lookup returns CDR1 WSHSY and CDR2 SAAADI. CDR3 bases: TGCGCCAGCAGGGACGCCCATGACTACGAGCAGTACTTC. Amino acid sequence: CASRDAHDYEQYF.

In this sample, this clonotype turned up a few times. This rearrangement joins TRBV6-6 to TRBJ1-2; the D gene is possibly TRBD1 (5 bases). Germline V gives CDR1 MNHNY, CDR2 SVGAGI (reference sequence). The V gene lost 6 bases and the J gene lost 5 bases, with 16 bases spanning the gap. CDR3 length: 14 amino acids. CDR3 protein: CASSPGEGRYGYTF. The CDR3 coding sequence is TGTGCCAGCAGCCCCGGGGAGGGGAGATATGGCTACACCTTC.

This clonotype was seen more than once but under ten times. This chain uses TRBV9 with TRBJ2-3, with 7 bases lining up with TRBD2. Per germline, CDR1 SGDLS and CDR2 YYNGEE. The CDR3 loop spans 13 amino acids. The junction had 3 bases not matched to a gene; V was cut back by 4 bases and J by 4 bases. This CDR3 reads CASSRGDPDTQYF. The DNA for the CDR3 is TGTGCCAGCAGCCGGGGGGACCCAGATACGCAGTATTTT.

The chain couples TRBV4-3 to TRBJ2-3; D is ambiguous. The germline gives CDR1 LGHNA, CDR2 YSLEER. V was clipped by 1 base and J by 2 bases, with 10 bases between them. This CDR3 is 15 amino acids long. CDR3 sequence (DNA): TGCGCCAGCAGCCAAGTAGGCAGAGACACAGATACGCAGTATTTT. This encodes CASSQVGRDTDTQYF.

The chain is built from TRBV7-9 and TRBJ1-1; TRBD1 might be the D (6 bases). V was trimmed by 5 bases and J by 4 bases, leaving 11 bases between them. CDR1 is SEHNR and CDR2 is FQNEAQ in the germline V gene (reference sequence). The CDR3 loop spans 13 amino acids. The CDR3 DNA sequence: TGTGCCAGCAGCGCAGGGGTCGGCACTGAAGCTTTCTTT. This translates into CASSAGVGTEAFF.

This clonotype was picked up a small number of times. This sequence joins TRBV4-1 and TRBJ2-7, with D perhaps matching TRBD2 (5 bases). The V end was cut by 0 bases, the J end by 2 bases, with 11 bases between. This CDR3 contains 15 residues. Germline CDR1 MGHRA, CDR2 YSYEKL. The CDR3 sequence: CASSQESGETYEQYF. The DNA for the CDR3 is TGCGCCAGCAGCCAAGAGTCCGGGGAGACCTACGAGCAGTACTTC.

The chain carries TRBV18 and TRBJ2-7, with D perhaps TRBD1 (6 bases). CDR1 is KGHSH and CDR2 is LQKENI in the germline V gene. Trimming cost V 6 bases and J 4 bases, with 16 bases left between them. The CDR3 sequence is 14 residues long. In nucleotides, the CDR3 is TGTGCCAGCTCCCCCGACAGGAACGTTTACGAGCAGTACGTC. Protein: CASSPDRNVYEQYV.

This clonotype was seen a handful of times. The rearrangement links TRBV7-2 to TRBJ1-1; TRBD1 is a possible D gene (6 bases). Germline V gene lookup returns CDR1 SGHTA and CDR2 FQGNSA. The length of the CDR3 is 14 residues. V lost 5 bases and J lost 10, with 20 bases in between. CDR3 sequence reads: CASSPRKVARGAFF. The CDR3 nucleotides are TGTGCCAGCAGCCCCCGGAAGGTAGCCAGGGGAGCTTTCTTT. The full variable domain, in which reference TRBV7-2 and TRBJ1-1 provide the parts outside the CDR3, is GAGVSQSPSNKVTEKGKDVELRCDPISGHTALYWYRQSLGQGLEFLIYFQGNSAPDKSGLPSDRFSAERTGGSVSTLTIQRTQQEDSAVYLCASSPRKVARGAFFGQGTRLTVV.

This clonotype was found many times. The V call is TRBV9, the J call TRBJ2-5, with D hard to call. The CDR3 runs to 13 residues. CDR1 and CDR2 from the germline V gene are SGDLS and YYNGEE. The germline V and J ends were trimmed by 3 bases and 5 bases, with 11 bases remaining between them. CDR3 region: CASSDDGHETQYF. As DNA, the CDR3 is TGTGCCAGCAGCGACGACGGTCACGAGACCCAGTACTTC.

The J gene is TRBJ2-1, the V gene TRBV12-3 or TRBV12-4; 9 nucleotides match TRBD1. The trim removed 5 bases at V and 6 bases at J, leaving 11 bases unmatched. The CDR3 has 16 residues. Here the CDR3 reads CASSTVRDRVSNEQFF. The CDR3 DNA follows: TGTGCCAGCAGTACCGTCCGGGACAGGGTATCCAATGAGCAGTTCTTC.

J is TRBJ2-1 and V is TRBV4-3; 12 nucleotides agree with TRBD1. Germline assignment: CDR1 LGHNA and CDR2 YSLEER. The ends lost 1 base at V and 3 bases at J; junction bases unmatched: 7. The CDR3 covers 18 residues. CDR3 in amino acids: CASSQGPRDRGLYNEQFF. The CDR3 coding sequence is TGCGCCAGCAGCCAAGGCCCCCGGGACAGGGGGCTCTACAATGAGCAGTTCTTC.

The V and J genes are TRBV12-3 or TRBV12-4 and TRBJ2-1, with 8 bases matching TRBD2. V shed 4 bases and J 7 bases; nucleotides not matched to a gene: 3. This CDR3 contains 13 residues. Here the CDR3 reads CASSSGTRNEQFF. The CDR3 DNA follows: TGTGCCAGCAGTTCCGGGACTAGGAATGAGCAGTTCTTC.

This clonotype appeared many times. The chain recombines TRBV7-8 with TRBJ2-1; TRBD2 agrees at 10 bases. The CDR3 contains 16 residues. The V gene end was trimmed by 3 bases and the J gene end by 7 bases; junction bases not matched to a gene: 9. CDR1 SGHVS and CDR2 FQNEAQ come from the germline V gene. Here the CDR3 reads CASSFQRGGPGNEQFF. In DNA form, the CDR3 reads TGTGCCAGCAGCTTTCAGCGGGGGGGCCCGGGAAATGAGCAGTTCTTC.

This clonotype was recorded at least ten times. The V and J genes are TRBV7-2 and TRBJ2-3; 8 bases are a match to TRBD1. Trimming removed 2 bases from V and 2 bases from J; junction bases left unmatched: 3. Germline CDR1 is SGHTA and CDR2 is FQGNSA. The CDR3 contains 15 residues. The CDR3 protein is CASSLRDRSTDTQYF. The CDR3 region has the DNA TGTGCCAGCAGCTTACGGGACAGGTCCACAGATACGCAGTATTTT.

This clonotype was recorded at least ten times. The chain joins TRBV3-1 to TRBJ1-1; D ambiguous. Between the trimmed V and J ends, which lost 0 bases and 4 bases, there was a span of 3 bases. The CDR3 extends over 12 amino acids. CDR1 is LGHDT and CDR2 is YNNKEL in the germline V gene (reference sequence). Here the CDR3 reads CASSQETTEAFF. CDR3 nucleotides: TGTGCCAGCAGCCAAGAAACCACTGAAGCTTTCTTT.

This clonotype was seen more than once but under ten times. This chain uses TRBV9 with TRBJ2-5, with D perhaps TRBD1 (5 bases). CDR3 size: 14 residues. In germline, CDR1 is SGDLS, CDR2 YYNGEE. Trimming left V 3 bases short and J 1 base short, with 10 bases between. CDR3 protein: CASSGSGPQETQYF. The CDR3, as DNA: TGTGCCAGCAGCGGATCAGGGCCCCAAGAGACCCAGTACTTC.

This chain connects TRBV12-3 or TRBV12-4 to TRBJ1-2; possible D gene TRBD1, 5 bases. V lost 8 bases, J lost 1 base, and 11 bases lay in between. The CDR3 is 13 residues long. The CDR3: CASCPGGNYGYTF. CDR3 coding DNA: TGTGCCAGCTGCCCGGGGGGTAACTATGGCTACACCTTC.

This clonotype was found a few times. This CDR3 reads CASSSKAGQGNTGELFF. The DNA of the CDR3 is TGTGCCAGCAGCTCAAAAGCTGGACAGGGAAACACCGGGGAGCTGTTTTTT. J is TRBJ2-2 and V is TRBV7-9, with 8 bases identical to TRBD1. V lost 4 bases and J lost 2; bases outside the gene matches: 9. CDR3 length: 17 amino acids. Germline CDR1 and CDR2: SEHNR and FQNEAQ (reference sequence).

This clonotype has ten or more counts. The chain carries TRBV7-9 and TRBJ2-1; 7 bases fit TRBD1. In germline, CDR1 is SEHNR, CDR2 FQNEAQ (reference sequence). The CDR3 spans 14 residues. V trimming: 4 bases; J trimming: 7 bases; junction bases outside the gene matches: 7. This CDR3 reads CASSSPGQSNEQFF. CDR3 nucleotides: TGTGCCAGCAGCTCCCCGGGACAGTCAAATGAGCAGTTCTTC. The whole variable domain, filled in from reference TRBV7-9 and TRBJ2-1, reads DTGVSQNPRHKITKRGQNVTFRCDPISEHNRLYWYRQTLGQGPEFLTYFQNEAQLEKSRLLSDRFSAERPKGSFSTLEIQRTEQGDSAMYLCASSSPGQSNEQFFGPGTRLTVL.

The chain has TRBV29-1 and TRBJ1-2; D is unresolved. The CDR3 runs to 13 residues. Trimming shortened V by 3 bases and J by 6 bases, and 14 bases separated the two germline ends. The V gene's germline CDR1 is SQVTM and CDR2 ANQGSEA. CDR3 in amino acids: CSVDRTEGHGYTF. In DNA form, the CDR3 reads TGCAGCGTTGACCGGACGGAGGGCCATGGCTACACCTTC.

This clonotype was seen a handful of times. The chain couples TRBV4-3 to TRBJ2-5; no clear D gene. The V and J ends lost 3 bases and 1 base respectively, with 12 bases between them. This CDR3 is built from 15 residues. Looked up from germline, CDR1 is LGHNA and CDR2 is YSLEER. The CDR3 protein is CASSQALSRQETQYF. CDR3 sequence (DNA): TGCGCCAGCAGCCAGGCCTTATCCCGCCAAGAGACCCAGTACTTC.

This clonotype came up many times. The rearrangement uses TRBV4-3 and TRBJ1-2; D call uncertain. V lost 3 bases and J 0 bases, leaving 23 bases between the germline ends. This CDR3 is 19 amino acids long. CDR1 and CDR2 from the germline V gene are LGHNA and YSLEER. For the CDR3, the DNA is TGCGCCAGCAGCCACACGATCGAGGGCCGGAGCCGAGCTAACTATGGCTACACCTTC. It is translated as CASSHTIEGRSRANYGYTF.